The text below deals with one T cell receptor (beta chain). This sample is part of a study of blood T cell repertoires in COVID-19. Across the whole study: Samples of COVID-19 (acute and convalescent) were obtained from the United States, Italy and Spain. The cDNA or gDNA used as material had been derived from T cells, B-cell-depleted T cells, or PBMCs.

In the study's own analysis: Reference gene primer amplification yielded estimated nucleated cell counts. Sequencing was performed with immunoSEQ multiplex PCR; in TCRdb, only in-frame clones are kept and a portion is missing. That table furnishes V, J and clone size, whereas the DNA furnished D and trimming. In the table there are around 70,000 clones, roughly 80% of which are singletons. The ends lost 0 bases at V and 3 bases at J; junction bases unmatched: 9. CDR1 and CDR2 (germline): LGHNA, YNFKEQ. The CDR3 has 18 residues. This sequence originates from a woman aged 80 or over with active or convalescent COVID-19. Sequencing was done on a sample of peripheral blood. V and J are TRBV4-2 and TRBJ2-1, with 9 nucleotides matching TRBD1. The CDR3 nucleotides read TGTGCCAGCAGCCAAGACATTGGGACAGGGACCTTCTACAATGAGCAGTTCTTC. It specifies CASSQDIGTGTFYNEQFF.